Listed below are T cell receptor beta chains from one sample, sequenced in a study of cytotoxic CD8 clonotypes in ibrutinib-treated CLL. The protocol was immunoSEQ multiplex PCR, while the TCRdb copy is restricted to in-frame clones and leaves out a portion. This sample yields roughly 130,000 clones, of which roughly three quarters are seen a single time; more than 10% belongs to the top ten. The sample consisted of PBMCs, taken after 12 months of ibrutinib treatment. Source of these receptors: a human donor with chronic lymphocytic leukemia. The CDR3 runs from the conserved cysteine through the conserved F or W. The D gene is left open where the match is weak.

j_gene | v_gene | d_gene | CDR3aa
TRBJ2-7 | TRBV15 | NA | CATSPGGNSYEQYF
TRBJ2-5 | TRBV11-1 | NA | CASSSGTDRETQYF
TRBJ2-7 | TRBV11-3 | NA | CASPPLFKFSYEQYF
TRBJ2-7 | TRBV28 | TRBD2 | CASRGGGQEGLAGKWYEQYF
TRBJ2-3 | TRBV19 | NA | CASRLDLTDTQYF
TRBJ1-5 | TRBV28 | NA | CASSAQGRNNQPQHF
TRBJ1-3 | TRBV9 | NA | CASSQQGNTIYF
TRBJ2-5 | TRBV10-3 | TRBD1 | CAIRREGAGETQYF
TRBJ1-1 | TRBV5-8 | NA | CASSLVRRDTEAFF
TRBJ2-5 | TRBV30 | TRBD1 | CAMGTWDRGKETQYF
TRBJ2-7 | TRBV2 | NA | CASRVQGYEQYF
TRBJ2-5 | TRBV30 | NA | CAWSAPETQYF
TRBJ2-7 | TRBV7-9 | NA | CASSPLASGFLYEQYF
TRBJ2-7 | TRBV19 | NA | CASRGTPSSYEQYF
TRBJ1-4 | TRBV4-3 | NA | CASSQDAGNGNEKLFF
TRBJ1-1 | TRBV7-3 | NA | CASSLGGRTNTEAFF
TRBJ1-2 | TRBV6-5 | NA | CASSKQGNYGYTF
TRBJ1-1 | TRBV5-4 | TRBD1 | CASRSGQGGLGTEAFF
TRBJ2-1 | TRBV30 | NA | CASSGYPNVYNEQFF
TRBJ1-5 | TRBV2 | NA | CASTLGQVNQPQHF
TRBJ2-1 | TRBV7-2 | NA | CASSLALQSNEQFF
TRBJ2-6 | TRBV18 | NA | CASSPGGANVLTF
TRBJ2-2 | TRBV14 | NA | CASSQHTGSGELFF
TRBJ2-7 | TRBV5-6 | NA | CASSLVRQGYEQYF
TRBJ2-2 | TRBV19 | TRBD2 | CASSLGLAGVNGELFF
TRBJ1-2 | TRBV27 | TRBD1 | CASSSYPGTGNYGYTF
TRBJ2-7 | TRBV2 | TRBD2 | CASRGQGLVAGGYEQYF
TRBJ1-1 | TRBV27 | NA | CASWTVNTEAFF
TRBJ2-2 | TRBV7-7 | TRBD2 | CASSSGTSGKKLFF
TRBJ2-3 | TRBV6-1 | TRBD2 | CASSEALPFKRDLNTQYF
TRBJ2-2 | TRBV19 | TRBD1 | CASTGTATGELFF
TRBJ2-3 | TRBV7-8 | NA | CASSLDQGTDTQYF
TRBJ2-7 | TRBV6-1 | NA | CASTHHSTYEQYF
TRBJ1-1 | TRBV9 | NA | CASSATSGGTEAFF
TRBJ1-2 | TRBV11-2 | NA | CASSLVFGGLDYGYTF
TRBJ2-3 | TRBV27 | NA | CASSLMGITDTQYF
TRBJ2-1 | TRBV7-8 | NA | CASSVSGFSYNEQFF
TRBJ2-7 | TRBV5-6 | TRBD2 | CASSLAVSGRKYEQYF
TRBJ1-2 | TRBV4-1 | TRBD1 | CASSQGYGTGRLHGYTF
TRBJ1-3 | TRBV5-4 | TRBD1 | CASSKDRGSPRNTIYF
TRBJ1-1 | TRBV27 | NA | CASKKGTNTEAFF
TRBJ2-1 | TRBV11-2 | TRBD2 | CASSFYRKGLAGSNEQFF
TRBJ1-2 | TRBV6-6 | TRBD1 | CASSSPTGDFSGYTF
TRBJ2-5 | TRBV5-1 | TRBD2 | CASSAGVTIQETQYF
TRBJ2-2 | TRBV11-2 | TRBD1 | CASSLEYDRGNTGELFF
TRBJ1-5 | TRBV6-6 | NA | CASSYRGYSQPQHF